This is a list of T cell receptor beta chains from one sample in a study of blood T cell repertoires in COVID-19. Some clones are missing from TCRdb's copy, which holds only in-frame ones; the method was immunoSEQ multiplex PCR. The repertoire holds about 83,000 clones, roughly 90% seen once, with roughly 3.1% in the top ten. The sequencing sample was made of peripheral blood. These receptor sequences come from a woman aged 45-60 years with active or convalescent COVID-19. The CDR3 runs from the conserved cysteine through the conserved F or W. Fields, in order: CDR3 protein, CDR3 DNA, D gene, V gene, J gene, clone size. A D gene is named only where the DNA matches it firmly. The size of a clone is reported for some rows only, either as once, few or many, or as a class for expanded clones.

CASSHGTGGWGGNTIYF	TGTGCCAGCAGTCACGGGACAGGGGGCTGGGGAGGAAACACCATATATTTT	TRBD1	TRBV6-6	TRBJ1-3	few
CAISESGGANGQPQHF	TGTGCCATCAGTGAGTCGGGGGGGGCGAACGGTCAGCCCCAGCATTTT	-	TRBV10-3	TRBJ1-5	-
CASSVGQAGYEQYF	TGTGCCAGCAGCGTAGGACAGGCGGGCTACGAGCAGTACTTC	-	TRBV9	TRBJ2-7	-
CASSFGLARVDTQYF	TGTGCCAGCAGCTTTGGACTAGCTAGGGTTGATACGCAGTATTTT	TRBD2	TRBV7-2	TRBJ2-3	-
CASSPKSDRAGEKLFF	TGTGCCAGCAGCCCCAAAAGCGACAGGGCGGGAGAAAAACTGTTTTTT	TRBD1	TRBV4-2	TRBJ1-4	-
CASRSSGGTNEKLFF	TGCGCCAGCAGGAGCTCAGGAGGAACTAATGAAAAACTGTTTTTT	-	TRBV4-1	TRBJ1-4	-
CASSQVPGYQPQHF	TGTGCCAGCAGCCAAGTTCCAGGGTATCAGCCCCAGCATTTT	-	TRBV3-1/TRBV3-2	TRBJ1-5	-
CASSYSRVMNTEAFF	TGTGCCAGCAGTTATTCTCGGGTCATGAACACTGAAGCTTTCTTT	-	TRBV6-5	TRBJ1-1	once
CASSQDRTGGQNGYTF	TGCGCCAGCAGCCAAGATAGAACAGGGGGCCAGAATGGCTACACCTTC	TRBD1	TRBV4-1	TRBJ1-2	-
CAWSVRGAWDNYGYTF	TGTGCCTGGAGTGTACGGGGGGCTTGGGATAACTATGGCTACACCTTC	-	TRBV30	TRBJ1-2	-
CASSPAPGGINSPLHF	TGTGCCAGCTCACCGGCGCCCGGGGGAATCAATTCACCCCTCCACTTT	-	TRBV18	TRBJ1-6	-
CASSPNDRGNSYEQYF	TGTGCCAGCAGCCCAAACGACAGGGGAAATTCCTACGAGCAGTACTTC	TRBD1	TRBV7-9	TRBJ2-7	-
CASSLRGAANYGYTF	TGTGCCAGCAGCCTCCGGGGGGCAGCGAACTATGGCTACACCTTC	-	TRBV3-1/TRBV3-2	TRBJ1-2	-
CASSQRELTGAHYGYTF	TGTGCCAGCAGTCAACGGGAGCTAACAGGGGCACACTATGGCTACACCTTC	TRBD1	TRBV6-6	TRBJ1-2	-
CASSLHSRADTQYF	TGTGCCAGCAGCTTACATAGCAGAGCAGATACGCAGTATTTT	-	TRBV7-3	TRBJ2-3	-
CASSPAVIKNIQYF	TGTGCCAGCAGCCCGGCGGTCATAAAAAACATTCAGTACTTC	-	TRBV3-1/TRBV3-2	TRBJ2-4	-
CASSVVAGTTEGGYTF	TGTGCCAGCAGCGTAGTAGCCGGGACAACCGAGGGGGGCTACACCTTC	-	TRBV9	TRBJ1-2	-
CSVTGDHGYTF	TGCAGCGTGACAGGGGACCATGGCTACACCTTC	TRBD1	TRBV29-1	TRBJ1-2	-
CASSPPGVRETQYF	TGTGCCAGCAGTCCCCCGGGTGTGAGGGAGACCCAGTACTTC	-	TRBV7-6	TRBJ2-5	-
CASSPRGSQAGELFF	TGTGCCAGCAGCCCCCGCGGTTCACAGGCCGGGGAGCTGTTTTTT	-	TRBV3-1/TRBV3-2	TRBJ2-2	-
CASSLAGRVSGVAKNIQYF	TGTGCCAGCAGCTTAGCGGGTCGTGTTAGCGGGGTAGCCAAAAACATTCAGTACTTC	TRBD2	TRBV7-9	TRBJ2-4	-
CASSIGQGVETQYF	TGTGCCAGTAGTATTGGTCAGGGGGTTGAGACCCAGTACTTC	TRBD1	TRBV19	TRBJ2-5	-
CASSLQYTEAFF	TGTGCCAGCAGCCTCCAGTACACTGAAGCTTTCTTT	-	TRBV7-9	TRBJ1-1	many
CASSLAGGLSTEAFF	TGTGCCAGCAGTTTGGCAGGGGGTTTGAGCACTGAAGCTTTCTTT	TRBD1	TRBV27	TRBJ1-1	-
CASRPNRENEQFF	TGTGCCAGCAGGCCCAATAGGGAGAATGAGCAGTTCTTC	-	TRBV12-3/TRBV12-4	TRBJ2-1	-
CASSREEGQPRYGYTF	TGTGCCAGCAGCCGAGAGGAGGGACAGCCACGGTATGGCTACACCTTC	TRBD1	TRBV7-8	TRBJ1-2	few
CAISSPQQGFYGYTF	TGTGCCATCAGTTCCCCACAACAGGGGTTCTATGGCTACACCTTC	TRBD1	TRBV10-3	TRBJ1-2	-
CASSLAGGDGYGYTF	TGTGCCAGCAGCTTGGCAGGGGGAGATGGCTATGGCTACACCTTC	TRBD1	TRBV7-2	TRBJ1-2	-
CASSIAGLNSPLHF	TGTGCCAGTAGTATAGCAGGGCTAAATTCACCCCTCCACTTT	-	TRBV19	TRBJ1-6	-